The subject of this entry is one T cell receptor beta chain. This specimen belongs to a study of technical replicates of blood from several donors. The table came from immunoSEQ multiplex PCR; TCRdb's copy has only in-frame clones and leaves some out. The sample lists roughly 56,000 clones, 90% to 95% occurring once. The CDR3 runs to 13 residues. After removal of 11 bases from V and 5 bases from J, the junction contained 9 bases not matched to a gene. Per germline, CDR1 SGHVS and CDR2 FNYEAQ. The J gene is TRBJ2-5, the V gene TRBV7-6, with 9 bases fitting TRBD2. The TCR comes from a human donor in good health. Some clones in this sample may be carry-over from other donors' samples. The specimen sequenced was PBMCs. The CDR3 sequence: CAVTSGGFETQYF. The DNA for the CDR3 is TGTGCCGTGACCAGCGGGGGGTTCGAGACCCAGTACTTC.